The T cell receptor beta chain described here comes from a study of blood T cell repertoires in COVID-19. The data were produced by immunoSEQ multiplex PCR, yet TCRdb's version contains in-frame clones alone and is incomplete. Here the sample spans about 110,000 clones, around 76% being singletons. This CDR3 region has 13 residues. Germline assignment: CDR1 SGHNT and CDR2 YYREEE (reference sequence). Trimming removed 3 bases at V and 4 bases at J, with 10 bases between. V and J are TRBV5-4 and TRBJ1-2; D call uncertain. Sequencing was carried out using peripheral blood. This TCR derives from a woman aged 80 or over with acute or convalescent COVID-19. CDR3 region: CASSSEALYGYTF. In DNA form, the CDR3 reads TGTGCCAGCAGCTCCGAGGCCCTCTATGGCTACACCTTC.